This T cell receptor (beta chain) was recovered during a study of blood T cell repertoires in COVID-19 (dated by TCRdb to 2018 to 2021). The study in broad terms: The collaborator samples originated in the United States, Italy and Spain and spanned the acute and convalescent phases of COVID-19. The material from the prospective study consisted of cDNA or gDNA derived from T cells, B-cell-depleted T cells, or PBMCs. Deeply sampled blood TCRbeta repertoires from subjects exposed to, actively infected with, or recovered from COVID-19 were included in the dataset. The repertoires were released in a freely available public database intended as a resource for research on the immune response to SARS-CoV-2. Samples were obtained from the ongoing ImmuneRACE study (first 160 participants) and from about 1,300 subjects provided by 6 global collaborators. A de-identified subject ID, COVID-19 status, age in years and sex were almost always included in the sample metadata. Where HLA class I and class II types were available, the types were taken from metadata supplied by the sample provider, not from assay-based typing. What the work shows at the level of the full study, not this receptor alone: Clinical and demographic metadata were provided uncurated, with the amount varying by source and participant.

TCRbeta CDR3 regions were amplified from genomic DNA by means of the immunoSEQ Assay, a bias-controlled multiplex PCR. For the original study's pipeline: Within the assay, amplification of reference gene primers was used to estimate how many nucleated cells each sample contained. To quantify the absolute abundance of each unique TCRbeta CDR3 rearrangement, sequence reads were collapsed and filtered. For each sample, productive Simpson clonality was calculated as the square root of Simpson's diversity index over productive rearrangements. The clones in this table, taken by TCRdb from immuneACCESS, are in-frame only. Not every clone is retained; where verified, under half of the shortfall comes from an unresolved V gene, and the cause of the rest is unknown. Clonal size and the V and J genes are those of that table, whereas D and trimming came from the DNA. The sample data list 150,000 to 160,000 clones, and 91% of these were observed just once. The ten biggest clones cover roughly 0.51% of the sample.

Each collaborating institution followed its own protocols to collect whole blood in K2EDTA tubes. For TCRbeta analysis, collaborators shipped samples as frozen whole blood, isolated PBMCs, or DNA extracted from either of those sample types. Concerning this clone: Its antigen remains undetermined. Base qualities were left out, and no much larger clone turns up one base away.

Via the germline V gene, CDR1 is SNHLY and CDR2 FYNNEI. The CDR3 spans 16 residues, from the cysteine through the phenylalanine. Kept here is only the CDR3 DNA, which spans 48 bases and is read in frame from base 1. V is cut back by 7 bases and J by 2 bases, with 11 bases in the junction unmatched. Sequencing was performed on peripheral blood. The TCR comes from a man aged 50 or older with acute or convalescent COVID-19. The receptor chain draws on TRBV2 and TRBJ2-3; TRBD2 lines up with 8 middle nucleotides. The CDR3 is CASNPYRLAPTDTQYF. The DNA is TGTGCCAGCAACCCCTATAGACTAGCGCCCACAGATACGCAGTATTTT.